Listed below are T cell receptor beta chains from one sample, sequenced in a study of T-cell reconstitution after alpha-beta-depleted transplantation in children. TCRdb recomputed calls from the PCR reads with MiXCR, one row per CDR3 protein. The data show 700,000 to 850,000 distinct CDR3 sequences, 15% to 20% seen once. The starting material was PBMCs, mostly from graft donor cells, obtained 360 days after TCRalphabeta/CD19-depleted stem cell transplant. Source of these receptors: a male patient aged 10 to 17 who had a stem cell transplant for acute lymphoblastic leukemia, so the T cells may come from the graft donor. CDR3s include the opening cysteine and the closing phenylalanine or tryptophan. D genes are given only for firm matches. Expanded clones are given a class, and other clones once, few, many or no size at all.

v_call,clone_size,d_call,cdr3_length,j_call,cdr3_aa,cdr3_nt
TRBV6-5,few,NA,17,TRBJ2-4,CASSYSGQRGAKNIQYF,TGTGCCAGCAGTTACTCGGGACAGCGGGGGGCCAAAAACATTCAGTACTTC
TRBV12-3/TRBV12-4,NA,TRBD1,16,TRBJ1-5,CASSPTRDRGYQPQHF,TGTGCCAGCAGTCCAACCCGGGACAGGGGTTATCAGCCCCAGCATTTT
TRBV5-1,NA,NA,15,TRBJ1-4,CASSLRIGVAEKLFF,TGCGCCAGCAGCTTGCGTATCGGGGTCGCGGAAAAACTGTTTTTT
TRBV5-1,many,NA,15,TRBJ2-2,CASSLTGTSNGELFF,TGCGCCAGCAGCTTGACGGGGACGTCGAACGGGGAGCTGTTTTTT
TRBV2,NA,NA,15,TRBJ2-1,CASRTYRDFGDEQFF,TGTGCCAGCAGGACCTACAGGGATTTCGGGGATGAGCAGTTCTTC
TRBV29-1,NA,NA,12,TRBJ1-3,CSVGTSGNTIYF,TGCAGCGTTGGGACATCTGGAAACACCATATATTTT
TRBV5-1,few,TRBD1,19,TRBJ2-6,CASSLAWAGGVTGANVLTF,TGCGCCAGCAGCTTGGCCTGGGCAGGGGGCGTAACTGGGGCCAACGTCCTGACTTTC
TRBV16,few,NA,15,TRBJ2-3,CASTRGGSSTDTQYF,TGTGCCAGCACCAGGGGAGGATCTAGCACAGATACGCAGTATTTT
TRBV5-1,NA,NA,15,TRBJ1-2,CASSFNGGTPYGYTF,TGCGCCAGCAGCTTTAACGGCGGTACACCCTATGGCTACACCTTC
TRBV9,NA,TRBD2,16,TRBJ2-2,CASSAQTSGQTGELFF,TGTGCCAGCAGCGCACAGACTAGCGGACAGACCGGGGAGCTGTTTTTT
TRBV5-1,NA,TRBD1,20,TRBJ1-2,CASSLGAALLTGTGSYGYTF,TGCGCCAGCAGCTTGGGGGCTGCATTACTTACCGGGACAGGCAGCTATGGCTACACCTTC
TRBV5-1,few,NA,16,TRBJ2-1,CASSPPGGISYNEQFF,TGCGCCAGCAGCCCACCTGGGGGGATCTCCTACAATGAGCAGTTCTTC
TRBV5-1,NA,NA,15,TRBJ1-4,CASSPRTATGEKLFF,TGCGCCAGCAGCCCACGGACGGCGACGGGGGAAAAACTGTTTTTT
TRBV18,NA,NA,15,TRBJ1-2,CASSTYTGLGYGYTF,TGTGCCAGCTCAACCTACACAGGGTTGGGCTATGGCTACACCTTC
TRBV15,many,TRBD2,16,TRBJ2-1,CATSRAASGPYNEQFF,TGTGCCACCAGCAGAGCGGCTAGCGGGCCATACAATGAGCAGTTCTTC
TRBV20-1,NA,NA,18,TRBJ2-4,CSARGQLGGSTKRGIQYF,TGCAGTGCTAGAGGACAATTGGGGGGATCAACGAAGCGTGGCATTCAGTACTTC